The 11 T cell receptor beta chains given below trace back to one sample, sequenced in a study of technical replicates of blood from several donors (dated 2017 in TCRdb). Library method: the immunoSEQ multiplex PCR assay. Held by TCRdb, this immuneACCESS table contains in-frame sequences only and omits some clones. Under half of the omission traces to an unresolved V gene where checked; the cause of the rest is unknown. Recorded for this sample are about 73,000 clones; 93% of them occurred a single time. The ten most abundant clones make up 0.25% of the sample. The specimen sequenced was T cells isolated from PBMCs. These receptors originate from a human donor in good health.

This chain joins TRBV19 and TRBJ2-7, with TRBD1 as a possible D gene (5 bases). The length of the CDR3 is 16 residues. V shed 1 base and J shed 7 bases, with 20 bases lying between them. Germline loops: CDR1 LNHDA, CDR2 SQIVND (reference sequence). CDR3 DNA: TGTGCCAGTAGTATAGCAACCCAGGGATTCTTCCATGAGCAGTACTTC. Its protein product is CASSIATQGFFHEQYF.

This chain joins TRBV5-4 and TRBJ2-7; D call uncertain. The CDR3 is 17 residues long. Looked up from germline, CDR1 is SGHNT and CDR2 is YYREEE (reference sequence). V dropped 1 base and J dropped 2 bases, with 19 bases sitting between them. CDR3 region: CASSLRSLAKSTYEQYF. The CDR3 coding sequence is TGTGCCAGCAGCTTGCGGAGTCTGGCCAAGTCAACCTACGAGCAGTACTTC.

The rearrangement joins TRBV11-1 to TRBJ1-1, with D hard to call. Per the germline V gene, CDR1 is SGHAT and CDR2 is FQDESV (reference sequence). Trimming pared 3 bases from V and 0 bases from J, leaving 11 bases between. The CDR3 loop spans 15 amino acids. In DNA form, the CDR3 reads TGTGCCAGCAGCTTCCCACGCAGTTTGAACACTGAAGCTTTCTTT. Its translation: CASSFPRSLNTEAFF.

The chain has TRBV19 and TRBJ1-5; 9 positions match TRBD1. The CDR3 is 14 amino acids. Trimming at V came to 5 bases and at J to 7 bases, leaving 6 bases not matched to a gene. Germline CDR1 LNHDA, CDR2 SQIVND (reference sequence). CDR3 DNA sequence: TGTGCCAGTAGTTCGGACAGGGGAGACCAGCCCCAGCATTTT. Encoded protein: CASSSDRGDQPQHF. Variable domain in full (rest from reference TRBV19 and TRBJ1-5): DGGITQSPKYLFRKEGQNVTLSCEQNLNHDAMYWYRQDPGQGLRLIYYSQIVNDFQKGDIAEGYSVSREKKESFPLTVTSAQKNPTAFYLCASSSDRGDQPQHFGDGTRLSIL.

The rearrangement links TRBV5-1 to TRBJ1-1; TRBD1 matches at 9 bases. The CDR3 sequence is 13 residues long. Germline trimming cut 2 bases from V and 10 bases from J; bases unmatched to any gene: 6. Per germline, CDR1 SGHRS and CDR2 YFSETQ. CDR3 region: CASSFSSDRGAFF. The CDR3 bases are TGCGCCAGCAGCTTTTCTTCGGACAGGGGAGCTTTCTTT. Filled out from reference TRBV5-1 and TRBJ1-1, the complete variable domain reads KAGVTQTPRYLIKTRGQQVTLSCSPISGHRSVSWYQQTPGQGLQFLFEYFSETQRNKGNFPGRFSGRQFSNSRSEMNVSTLELGDSALYLCASSFSSDRGAFFGQGTRLTVV.

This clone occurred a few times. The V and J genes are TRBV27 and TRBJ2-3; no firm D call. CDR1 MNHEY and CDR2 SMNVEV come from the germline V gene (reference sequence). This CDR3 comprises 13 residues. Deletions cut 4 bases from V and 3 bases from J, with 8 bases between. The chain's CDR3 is CASSSTITDTQYF. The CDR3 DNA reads TGTGCCAGCAGTTCTACTATAACAGATACGCAGTATTTT.

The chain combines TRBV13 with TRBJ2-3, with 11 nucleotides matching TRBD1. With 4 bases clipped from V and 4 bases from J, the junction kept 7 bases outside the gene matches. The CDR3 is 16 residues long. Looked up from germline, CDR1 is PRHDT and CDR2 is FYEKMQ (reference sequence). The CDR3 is CASSSTGDRGADTQYF. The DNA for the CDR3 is TGTGCCAGCAGCTCAACCGGGGACAGGGGGGCAGATACGCAGTATTTT.

The DNA for the CDR3 is TGTGCCAGCAGTTTTGGGGGCGGGGGAGGACCCACAGATACGCAGTATTTT. This gives the protein CASSFGGGGGPTDTQYF. The chain is built from TRBV28 and TRBJ2-3; tentative D call: TRBD2 (7 bases). Per germline, CDR1 MDHEN and CDR2 SYDVKM. This CDR3 comprises 17 residues. Deletions cut 3 bases from V and 2 bases from J, with 18 bases between.

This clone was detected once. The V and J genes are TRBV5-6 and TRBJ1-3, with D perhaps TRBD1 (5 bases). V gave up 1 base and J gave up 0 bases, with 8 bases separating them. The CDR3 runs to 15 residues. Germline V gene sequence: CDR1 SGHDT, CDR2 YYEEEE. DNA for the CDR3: TGTGCCAGCAGCTTGTTCAGGGACTCTGGAAACACCATATATTTT. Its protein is CASSLFRDSGNTIYF.

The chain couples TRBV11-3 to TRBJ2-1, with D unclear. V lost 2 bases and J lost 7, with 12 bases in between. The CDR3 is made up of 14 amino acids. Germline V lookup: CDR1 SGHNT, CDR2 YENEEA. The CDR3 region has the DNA TGTGCCAGCAGCTTATCGTTAGTCGATAATGAGCAGTTCTTC. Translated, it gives CASSLSLVDNEQFF.

The CDR3 loop reads CASSPFEAGTNTGELFF. Written as DNA, the CDR3 is TGTGCCAGCTCACCTTTTGAGGCGGGGACTAACACCGGGGAGCTGTTTTTT. The rearrangement links TRBV18 to TRBJ2-2; a possible D gene is TRBD2 (6 bases). Per germline, CDR1 KGHSH and CDR2 LQKENI. CDR3 length equals 17 residues. Trimming removed 3 bases at V and 2 bases at J, with 16 bases between.